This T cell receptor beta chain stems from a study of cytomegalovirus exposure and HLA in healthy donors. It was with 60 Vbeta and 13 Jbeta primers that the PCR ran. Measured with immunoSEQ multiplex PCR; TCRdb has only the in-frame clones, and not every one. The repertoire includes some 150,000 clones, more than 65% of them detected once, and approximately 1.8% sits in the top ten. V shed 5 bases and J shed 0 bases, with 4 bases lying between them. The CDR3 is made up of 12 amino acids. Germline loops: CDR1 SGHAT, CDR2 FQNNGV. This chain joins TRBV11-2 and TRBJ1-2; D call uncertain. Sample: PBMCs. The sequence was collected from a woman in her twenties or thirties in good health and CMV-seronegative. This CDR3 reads CASSPTNYGYTF. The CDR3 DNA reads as TGTGCCAGCAGCCCAACTAACTATGGCTACACCTTC.